This T cell receptor (beta chain) is drawn from a study of shared clonotypes between healthy human individuals. Study-level information: There were three CD4 naive, three CD4 memory, two CD8 naive and one CD8 memory plates per donor. The study's findings and limits: About 5% of naive CD4 clonotypes were shared across four donors.

About this clone: Its antigen is currently unknown.

Generated by immunoSEQ multiplex PCR, the TCRdb table keeps only in-frame clones and is missing some. There are about 190,000 clones in the sample; approximately 61% occur only once, and about 10% lies in the top ten. V trimming: 5 bases; J trimming: 4 bases; junction bases outside the gene matches: 13. CDR3 length: 17 residues. The germline CDR1 and CDR2 sequences are SGHRS and YFSETQ. The sample comprised memory CD4+ T cells sorted from blood. Indicated subset: CD45RA-negative fraction. The receptor comes from a man aged 25-40 years in good health. This chain joins TRBV5-1 and TRBJ2-1; 9 bases match TRBD2. This chain's CDR3 is CASSQHSGRVGYNEQFF. The CDR3 coding sequence is TGCGCCAGCAGTCAACATAGCGGGAGAGTCGGTTACAATGAGCAGTTCTTC.